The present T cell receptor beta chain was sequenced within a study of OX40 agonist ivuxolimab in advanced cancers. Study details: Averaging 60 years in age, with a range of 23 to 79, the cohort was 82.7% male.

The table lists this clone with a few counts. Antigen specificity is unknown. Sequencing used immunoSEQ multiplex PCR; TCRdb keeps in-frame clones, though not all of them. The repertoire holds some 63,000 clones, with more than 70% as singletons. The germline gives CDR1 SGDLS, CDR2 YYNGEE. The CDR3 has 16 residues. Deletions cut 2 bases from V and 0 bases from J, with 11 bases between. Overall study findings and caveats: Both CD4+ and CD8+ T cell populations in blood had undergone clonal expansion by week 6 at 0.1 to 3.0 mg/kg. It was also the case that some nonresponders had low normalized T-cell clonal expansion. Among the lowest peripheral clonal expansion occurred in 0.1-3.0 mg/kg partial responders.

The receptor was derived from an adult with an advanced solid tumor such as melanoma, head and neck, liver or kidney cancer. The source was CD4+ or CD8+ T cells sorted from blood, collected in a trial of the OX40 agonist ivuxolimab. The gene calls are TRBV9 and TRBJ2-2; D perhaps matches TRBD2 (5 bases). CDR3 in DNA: TGTGCCAGCAGCGTCTCGAGCGGAGCGAACACCGGGGAGCTGTTTTTT. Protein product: CASSVSSGANTGELFF.